These 2 T cell receptor beta chains were sequenced from one sample in a study of blood T cell repertoires in COVID-19. Profiling relied on immunoSEQ multiplex PCR, and the TCRdb table lists in-frame clones only, not all of them. The table lists 100,000 or so clones, roughly 92% of them singletons. Sequencing was done on a sample of peripheral blood. These receptors came from a man between 65 and 80 years old with acute or convalescent COVID-19.

The chain uses TRBV12-3 or TRBV12-4 and TRBJ1-1; TRBD1 agrees at 8 bases. The CDR3 runs 13 residues. V shed 6 bases, J shed 4 bases, and the junction held 4 bases outside the gene matches. Here the CDR3 reads CASRTGGGTEAFF. DNA for the CDR3: TGTGCCAGCAGAACAGGGGGTGGCACTGAAGCTTTCTTT.

The J gene is TRBJ2-7, the V gene TRBV5-1; TRBD1 agrees at 8 bases. V lost 0 bases to trimming and J lost 0 bases; unmatched junction nucleotides: 8. This CDR3 comprises 17 residues. Germline V gives CDR1 SGHRS, CDR2 YFSETQ. The CDR3 sequence: CASSLAQGALSSYEQYF. The CDR3, as DNA: TGCGCCAGCAGCTTGGCCCAGGGGGCCCTTTCCTCCTACGAGCAGTACTTC.